One and the same sample provided the 13 T cell receptor beta chains below, sequenced in a study of OX40 agonist ivuxolimab in advanced cancers. The table came from immunoSEQ multiplex PCR; TCRdb's copy has only in-frame clones and leaves some out. The sample lists more than 65,000 clones, over 75% seen once, with approximately 0.4% in the top ten. Sequences were derived from CD4+ or CD8+ T cells sorted from blood, sampled in a trial of the OX40 agonist ivuxolimab. Source of these receptors: an adult with an advanced solid tumor such as melanoma, head and neck, liver or kidney cancer.

V usage is TRBV7-6 and J usage is TRBJ2-3, with D hard to call. The germline V gene has CDR1 SGHVS and CDR2 FNYEAQ. The CDR3 runs 14 residues. Trimming shortened V by 4 bases and J by 0 bases, and 8 bases separated the two germline ends. CDR3 coding DNA: TGTGCCAGCAGCTCTGGACCCAGCACAGATACGCAGTATTTT. Amino acids: CASSSGPSTDTQYF. Looking up the rest from reference TRBV7-6 and TRBJ2-3 gives the full variable domain: GAGVSQSPRYKVTKRGQDVALRCDPISGHVSLYWYRQALGQGPEFLTYFNYEAQQDKSGLPNDRFSAERPEGSISTLTIQRTEQRDSAMYRCASSSGPSTDTQYFGPGTRLTVL.

This chain joins TRBV5-8 and TRBJ1-5; 10 nucleotides match TRBD1. This CDR3 region has 15 residues. Germline CDR1 reads SGHTS; CDR2 reads YDEGEE. Losses at the gene ends were 4 bases for V and 5 bases for J; bases not matched to a gene: 6. The CDR3: CASSPHGTGDQPQHF. CDR3 coding DNA: TGTGCCAGCAGCCCGCACGGGACAGGGGATCAGCCCCAGCATTTT.

The chain couples TRBV19 to TRBJ2-2; 10 bases line up with TRBD2. From germline, CDR1 is LNHDA and CDR2 SQIVND (reference sequence). J gave up 1 base and V 5 bases, and 4 bases lay outside the gene matches. This CDR3 is 16 amino acids long. The CDR3 region is CASSSRTSGNTGELFF. As DNA, the CDR3 is TGTGCCAGTAGTTCCCGGACTAGCGGGAACACCGGGGAGCTGTTTTTT.

The chain combines TRBV5-1 with TRBJ2-7; D gene ambiguous. Germline lookup yields CDR1 SGHRS and CDR2 YFSETQ. The length of the CDR3 is 15 residues. The V end was cut by 0 bases, the J end by 0 bases, with 10 bases between. DNA of the CDR3: TGCGCCAGCAGCTTGGATGGACGGAACTCCTACGAGCAGTACTTC. Its protein is CASSLDGRNSYEQYF.

V is TRBV7-2 and J is TRBJ2-3; TRBD2 matches at 12 bases. V was pared by 5 bases and J by 4 bases, with 7 bases of the junction left unmatched. Germline CDR1 is SGHTA and CDR2 is FQGNSA. The CDR3 contains 16 residues. The CDR3 DNA is TGTGCCAGCAGCCTCAGACTAGCGGGAGAGGCAGATACGCAGTATTTT. This sequence encodes CASSLRLAGEADTQYF.

J is TRBJ2-1 and V is TRBV7-2; D gene uncertain. Germline assignment: CDR1 SGHTA and CDR2 FQGNSA. Trimming left V 3 bases short and J 4 bases short, with 7 bases between. This CDR3 is 13 amino acids long. The CDR3 bases are TGTGCCAGCAGCTTGTTCGAATACAATGAGCAGTTCTTC. This encodes CASSLFEYNEQFF.

This rearrangement joins TRBV5-8 to TRBJ2-5; 9 nucleotides line up with TRBD1. The CDR3 contains 15 residues. CDR1 and CDR2 (germline): SGHTS, YDEGEE. The V gene end was trimmed by 0 bases and the J gene end by 4 bases; junction bases not matched to a gene: 4. Written as DNA, the CDR3 is TGTGCCAGCAGCTTGGGGACAGGGGAGGCAGAGACCCAGTACTTC. This encodes CASSLGTGEAETQYF.

This chain joins TRBV18 and TRBJ2-7; TRBD2 is a possible D gene (6 bases). This CDR3 spans 14 amino acids. Looked up from germline, CDR1 is KGHSH and CDR2 is LQKENI. Trimming stripped 5 bases from V and 4 bases from J, with 15 bases between. The CDR3 region is CASSAGIAEYEQYF. CDR3 coding DNA: TGTGCCAGCTCAGCGGGGATAGCGGAATACGAGCAGTACTTC.

This clone is a singleton in its sample. The rearrangement links TRBV11-3 to TRBJ2-7, with no clear D. The germline V and J ends were trimmed by 1 base and 2 bases, with 6 bases remaining between them. The CDR3 has 13 residues. The germline V gene encodes CDR1 SGHNT and CDR2 YENEEA. CDR3 loop: CASSLGETYEQYF. In DNA form, the CDR3 reads TGTGCCAGCAGCTTAGGAGAAACCTACGAGCAGTACTTC.

Points on this clone: The DNA is left out, because the CDR3 cannot be placed on it with certainty; the CDR3 is given as TCRdb lists it. The chain employs TRBV27 and TRBJ2-7; TRBD2 was called by the table and not checked on the DNA. The CDR3 spans 12 amino acids, including both terminal residues. Germline-derived CDR1 and CDR2 are MNHEY and SMNVEV (reference sequence). This chain's CDR3 is CASSFASGSLVF.

The chain couples TRBV14 to TRBJ2-7; 9 bases are shared with TRBD2. Germline assignment: CDR1 SGHDN and CDR2 FVKESK. The CDR3 runs to 18 residues. With 1 base clipped from V and 1 base from J, the junction kept 11 bases outside the gene matches. CDR3 loop: CASSQGLWGAGGSYEQYF. The CDR3 nucleotides are TGTGCCAGCAGCCAAGGTCTGTGGGGAGCGGGAGGTTCCTACGAGCAGTACTTC.

The chain combines TRBV6-5 with TRBJ2-5; 7 bases map to TRBD1. Germline V lookup: CDR1 MNHEY, CDR2 SVGAGI. V lost 6 bases to trimming and J lost 1 base; unmatched junction nucleotides: 8. CDR3 length equals 15 residues. The CDR3 is CASRKPDRTQETQYF. CDR3 nucleotide sequence: TGTGCCAGCAGAAAACCGGACAGGACCCAAGAGACCCAGTACTTC.

Only a few counts were recorded for this clone. This sequence joins TRBV14 and TRBJ1-1; D ambiguous. The CDR3 is 12 residues long. V dropped 1 base and J dropped 4 bases, with 4 bases sitting between them. Germline V gene sequence: CDR1 SGHDN, CDR2 FVKESK. DNA for the CDR3: TGTGCCAGCAGCCAAGTTGGCACTGAAGCTTTCTTT. Its translation is CASSQVGTEAFF.